Presented here are 7 T cell receptor beta chains from one specimen sequenced in a study of cytomegalovirus exposure and HLA in healthy donors. The PCR contained 60 Vbeta and 13 Jbeta primers. Sequencing was performed with immunoSEQ multiplex PCR; in TCRdb, only in-frame clones are kept and a portion is missing. The sample gives about 98,000 clones, about 80% of which show up once; 10% to 11% is in the top ten. Sequencing input: PBMCs. The source of these receptors is a man between 18 and 35 years old in good health and CMV-seropositive.

The chain uses TRBV5-1 and TRBJ2-7; 7 positions match TRBD2. The CDR3 spans 14 residues. With 2 bases clipped from V and 6 bases from J, the junction kept 8 bases outside the gene matches. Germline loops: CDR1 SGHRS, CDR2 YFSETQ. The CDR3: CASSFVSSGGEQYF. Here the CDR3 DNA reads TGCGCCAGCAGCTTTGTCAGCTCGGGGGGCGAGCAGTACTTC.

The V gene is TRBV29-1, the J gene TRBJ1-2; no firm D call. The CDR3 is 13 residues long. V lost 4 bases and J 5 bases, leaving 14 bases between the germline ends. Germline V gene lookup returns CDR1 SQVTM and CDR2 ANQGSEA. In DNA form, the CDR3 reads TGCAGCGTTGTAGGTGGAGTTGGTTATGGCTACACCTTC. It is translated as CSVVGGVGYGYTF.

CDR3 residues: CASSLGLSRPGWEQYF. CDR3 sequence (DNA): TGTGCCAGCAGCTTAGGACTGTCTCGTCCTGGGTGGGAGCAGTACTTC. J is TRBJ2-7 and V is TRBV11-2; D is unclear. This CDR3 is built from 16 residues. V lost 1 base to trimming and J lost 7 bases, with 20 bases between them. CDR1 SGHAT and CDR2 FQNNGV come from the germline V gene.

The V and J genes are TRBV7-9 and TRBJ1-1, with 9 bases that match TRBD1. V gave up 0 bases and J gave up 10 bases; unmatched junction bases: 3. This CDR3 region has 13 residues. Germline lookup yields CDR1 SEHNR and CDR2 FQNEAQ (reference sequence). CDR3 nucleotides: TGTGCCAGCAGCTTAGCCCCGACAGGGGGAGCTTTCTTT. This sequence encodes CASSLAPTGGAFF. Variable domain in full (rest from reference TRBV7-9 and TRBJ1-1): DTGVSQNPRHKITKRGQNVTFRCDPISEHNRLYWYRQTLGQGPEFLTYFQNEAQLEKSRLLSDRFSAERPKGSFSTLEIQRTEQGDSAMYLCASSLAPTGGAFFGQGTRLTVV.

Here the CDR3 reads CASSLGQGGEKLFF. CDR3 DNA sequence: TGTGCCAGCAGTTTGGGACAGGGGGGTGAAAAACTGTTTTTT. The chain couples TRBV27 to TRBJ1-4, with 11 bases fitting TRBD1. The CDR3 has 14 amino acids. Per the germline V gene, CDR1 is MNHEY and CDR2 is SMNVEV (reference sequence). After removal of 3 bases from V and 7 bases from J, the junction contained 1 base not matched to a gene.

The rearrangement links TRBV6-6 to TRBJ2-7; no reliable D call. The germline gives CDR1 MNHNY, CDR2 SVGAGI (reference sequence). The CDR3 covers 14 residues. Trimming stripped 3 bases from V and 5 bases from J, with 14 bases between. This CDR3 is CASSYMQAPNEQYF. The CDR3, as DNA: TGTGCCAGCAGTTATATGCAGGCACCAAACGAGCAGTACTTC.

In this sample, this clone turned up once. The chain uses TRBV28 and TRBJ1-5; D is undetermined. V was cut by 1 base and J by 0 bases, with 10 bases left in between. Germline V CDR1 and CDR2: MDHEN, SYDVKM. The CDR3 totals 16 residues. The CDR3 reads CASSLFSGNSNQPQHF. In DNA, the CDR3 is TGTGCCAGCAGTTTATTTTCGGGGAATAGCAATCAGCCCCAGCATTTT.